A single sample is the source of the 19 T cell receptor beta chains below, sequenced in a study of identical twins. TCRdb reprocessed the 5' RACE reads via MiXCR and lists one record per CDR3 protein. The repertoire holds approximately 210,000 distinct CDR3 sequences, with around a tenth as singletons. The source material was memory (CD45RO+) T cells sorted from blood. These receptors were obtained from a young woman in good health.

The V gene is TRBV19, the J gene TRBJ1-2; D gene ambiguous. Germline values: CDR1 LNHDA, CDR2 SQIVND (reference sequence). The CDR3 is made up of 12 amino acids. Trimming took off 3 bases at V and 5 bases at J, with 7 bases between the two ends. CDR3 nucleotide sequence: TGTGCCAGTAGTATCCCCCCTTATGGCTACACCTTC. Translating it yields CASSIPPYGYTF. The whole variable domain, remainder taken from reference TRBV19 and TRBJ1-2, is DGGITQSPKYLFRKEGQNVTLSCEQNLNHDAMYWYRQDPGQGLRLIYYSQIVNDFQKGDIAEGYSVSREKKESFPLTVTSAQKNPTAFYLCASSIPPYGYTFGSGTRLTVV.

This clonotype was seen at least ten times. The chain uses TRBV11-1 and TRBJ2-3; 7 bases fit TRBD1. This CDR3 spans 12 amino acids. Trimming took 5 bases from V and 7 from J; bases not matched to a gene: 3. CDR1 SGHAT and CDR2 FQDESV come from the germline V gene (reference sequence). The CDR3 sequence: CASSPQGYTQYF. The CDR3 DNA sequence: TGTGCCAGCAGCCCACAGGGGTATACGCAGTATTTT.

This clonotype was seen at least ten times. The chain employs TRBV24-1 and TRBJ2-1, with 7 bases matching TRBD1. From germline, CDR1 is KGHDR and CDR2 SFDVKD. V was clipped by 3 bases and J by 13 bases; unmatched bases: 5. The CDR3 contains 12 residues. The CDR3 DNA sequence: TGTGCCACCAGTGATCCGACAGGGTTACAGTTCTTC. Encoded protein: CATSDPTGLQFF.

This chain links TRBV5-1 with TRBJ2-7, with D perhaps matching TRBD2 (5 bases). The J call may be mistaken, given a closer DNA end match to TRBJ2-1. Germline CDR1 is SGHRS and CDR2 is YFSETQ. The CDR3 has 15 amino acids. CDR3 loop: CASRPTRGSSYEQFF. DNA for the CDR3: TGCGCCAGCAGACCGACACGGGGAAGCTCCTACGAGCAGTTCTTC.

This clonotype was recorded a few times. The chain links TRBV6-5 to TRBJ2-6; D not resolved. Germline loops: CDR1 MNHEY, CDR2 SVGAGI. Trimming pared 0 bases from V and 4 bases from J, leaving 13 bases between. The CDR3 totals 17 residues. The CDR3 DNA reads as TGTGCCAGCAGTTACTCGATAACCTCATCAGGGGCCAACGTCCTGACTTTC. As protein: CASSYSITSSGANVLTF.

CDR3 protein: CSARVLAGGRETQYF. DNA of the CDR3: TGCAGTGCTAGGGTACTAGCGGGGGGGCGTGAGACCCAGTACTTC. The chain is built from TRBV20-1 and TRBJ2-5, with TRBD2 identical over 13 bases. Per the germline V gene, CDR1 is DFQATT and CDR2 is SNEGSKA (reference sequence). Trimming took 3 bases from V and 5 from J; bases not matched to a gene: 6. CDR3 length equals 15 residues.

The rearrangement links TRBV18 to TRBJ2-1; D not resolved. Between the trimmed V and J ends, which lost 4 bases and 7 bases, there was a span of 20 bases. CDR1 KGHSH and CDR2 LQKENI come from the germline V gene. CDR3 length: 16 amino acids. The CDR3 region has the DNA TGTGCCAGCTCACGTATGGACCCTATTGTAGGGAATGAGCAGTTCTTC. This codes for CASSRMDPIVGNEQFF. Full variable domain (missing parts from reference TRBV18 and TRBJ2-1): NAGVMQNPRHLVRRRGQEARLRCSPMKGHSHVYWYRQLPEEGLKFMVYLQKENIIDESGMPKERFSAEFPKEGPSILRIQQVVRGDSAAYFCASSRMDPIVGNEQFFGPGTRLTVL.

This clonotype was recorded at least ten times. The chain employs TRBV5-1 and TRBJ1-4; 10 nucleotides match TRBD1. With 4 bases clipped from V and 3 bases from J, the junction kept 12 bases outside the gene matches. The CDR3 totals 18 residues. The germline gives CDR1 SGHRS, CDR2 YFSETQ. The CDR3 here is CASSRDRGSSAANEKLFF. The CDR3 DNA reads TGCGCCAGCAGCCGGGACAGGGGATCGTCAGCGGCTAATGAAAAACTGTTTTTT.

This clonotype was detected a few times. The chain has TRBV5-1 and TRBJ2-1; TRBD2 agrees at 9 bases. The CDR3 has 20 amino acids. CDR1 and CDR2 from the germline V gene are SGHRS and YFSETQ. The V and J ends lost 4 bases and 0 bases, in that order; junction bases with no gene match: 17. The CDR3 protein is CASSPTGGGRAFSSYNEQFF. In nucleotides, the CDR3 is TGCGCCAGCAGCCCCACGGGGGGCGGGAGGGCATTTAGCTCCTACAATGAGCAGTTCTTC. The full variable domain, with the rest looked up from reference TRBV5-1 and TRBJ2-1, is KAGVTQTPRYLIKTRGQQVTLSCSPISGHRSVSWYQQTPGQGLQFLFEYFSETQRNKGNFPGRFSGRQFSNSRSEMNVSTLELGDSALYLCASSPTGGGRAFSSYNEQFFGPGTRLTVL.

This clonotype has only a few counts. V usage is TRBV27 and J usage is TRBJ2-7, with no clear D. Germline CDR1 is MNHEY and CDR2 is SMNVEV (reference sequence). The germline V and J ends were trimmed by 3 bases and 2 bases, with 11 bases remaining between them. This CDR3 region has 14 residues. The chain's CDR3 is CASSFSLVPYEQYF. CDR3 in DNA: TGTGCCAGCAGTTTCAGCTTGGTCCCCTACGAGCAGTACTTC.

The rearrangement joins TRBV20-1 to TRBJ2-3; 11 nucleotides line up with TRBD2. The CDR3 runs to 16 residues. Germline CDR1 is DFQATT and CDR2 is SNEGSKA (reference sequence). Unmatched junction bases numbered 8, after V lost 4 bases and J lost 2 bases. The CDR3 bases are TGCAGTGCTACCCGACTAGCGGGGTTAAACACAGATACGCAGTATTTT. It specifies CSATRLAGLNTDTQYF.

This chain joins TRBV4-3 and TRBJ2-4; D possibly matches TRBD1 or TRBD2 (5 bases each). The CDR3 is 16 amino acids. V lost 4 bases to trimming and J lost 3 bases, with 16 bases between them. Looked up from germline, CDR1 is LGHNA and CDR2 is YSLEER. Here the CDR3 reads CASSPGEGDVKNIQYF. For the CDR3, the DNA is TGCGCCAGCAGCCCCGGGGAAGGGGACGTCAAAAACATTCAGTACTTC.

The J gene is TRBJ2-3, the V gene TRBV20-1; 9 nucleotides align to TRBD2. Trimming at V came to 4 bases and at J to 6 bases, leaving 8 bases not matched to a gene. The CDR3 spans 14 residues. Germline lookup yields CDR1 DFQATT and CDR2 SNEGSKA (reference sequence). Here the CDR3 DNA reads TGCAGTGCTATGACGGGACTAGCAGGCGATACGCAGTATTTT. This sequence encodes CSAMTGLAGDTQYF.

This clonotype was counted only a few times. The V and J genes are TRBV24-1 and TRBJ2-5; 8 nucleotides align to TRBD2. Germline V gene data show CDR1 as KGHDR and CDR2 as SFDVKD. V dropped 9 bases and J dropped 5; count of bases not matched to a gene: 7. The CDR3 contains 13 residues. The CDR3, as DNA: TGTGCCACCGCTGGCGGGGGGTCCGAGACCCAGTACTTC. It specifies CATAGGGSETQYF.

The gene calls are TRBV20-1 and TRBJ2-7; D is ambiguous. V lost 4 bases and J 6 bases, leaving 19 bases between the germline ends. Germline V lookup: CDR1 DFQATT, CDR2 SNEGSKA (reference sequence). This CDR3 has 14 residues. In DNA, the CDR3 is TGCAGTGCTACCGAAGAGGACCCCTTTAGCGAGCAGTACTTC. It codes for CSATEEDPFSEQYF.

This CDR3 is CASSYAPGEQYF. The CDR3 DNA reads TGTGCCAGCAGTTACGCGCCTGGGGAGCAGTACTTC. The chain has TRBV6-5 and TRBJ2-7; no reliable D call. Germline CDR1 and CDR2: MNHEY and SVGAGI. V was trimmed by 2 bases and J by 7 bases, leaving 9 bases between them. This CDR3 region has 12 residues.

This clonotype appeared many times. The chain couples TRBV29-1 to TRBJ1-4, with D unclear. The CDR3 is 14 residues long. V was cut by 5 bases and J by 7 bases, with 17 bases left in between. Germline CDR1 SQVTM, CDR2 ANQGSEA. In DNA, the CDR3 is TGCAGCGTTACTGGGTCCCTCAACGGTGAAAAACTGTTTTTT. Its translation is CSVTGSLNGEKLFF.

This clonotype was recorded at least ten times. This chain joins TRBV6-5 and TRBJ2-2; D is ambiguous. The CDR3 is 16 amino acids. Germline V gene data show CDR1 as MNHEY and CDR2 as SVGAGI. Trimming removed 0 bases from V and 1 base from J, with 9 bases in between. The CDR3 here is CASSYSRRLNTGELFF. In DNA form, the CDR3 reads TGTGCCAGCAGTTACTCGCGGCGATTGAACACCGGGGAGCTGTTTTTT.

This CDR3 is CASTLRGAKNIQYF. The CDR3 nucleotides read TGTGCCAGCACCCTGCGGGGGGCCAAAAACATTCAGTACTTC. This chain uses TRBV6-4 with TRBJ2-4; 7 nucleotides match TRBD2. V shed 7 bases and J 1 base; nucleotides not matched to a gene: 4. Germline V gene lookup returns CDR1 MRHNA and CDR2 SNTAGT. This CDR3 is built from 14 residues.